This TCR beta chain originates from a study of CD8 T cells in ankylosing spondylitis. Trimming cost V 6 bases and J 10 bases, with 22 bases left between them. This CDR3 has 16 amino acids. Per the germline V gene, CDR1 is MNHNS and CDR2 is SASEGT. A single record per CDR3 protein comes from TCRdb applying MiXCR to the 5' RACE reads. This sample has over 200,000 distinct CDR3 sequences, with 8% to 11% found just once. This clonotype was seen many times. Material: blood, either unsorted or a sorted T cell fraction (not recorded which). The TCR was taken from a male donor with ankylosing spondylitis or in good health (not recorded which). The chain carries TRBV6-1 and TRBJ1-6; D is uncertain. The DNA for the CDR3 is TGTGCCAGCAGGAGTAGCGAACTCCCATTGAGCTCACCCCTCCACTTT. Protein: CASRSSELPLSSPLHF.